This T cell receptor (beta chain) is from a study of T-cell reconstitution after alpha-beta-depleted transplantation in children. General study findings and limits: The authors attributed T-cell counts and diversity one year after transplant mostly to newly produced T cells. At day 60, the high TCRbeta diversity found in some patients originated from recipient T cells and thymic progenitors that had survived. Expanded graft clones numbering several hundred reportedly gave rise to alpha-beta T cells about two months after transplant.

There are a few counts of this clonotype. What it binds is unknown. A TCRbeta library incorporating unique molecular identifiers was prepared. MiXCR was run by TCRdb on the PCR reads, yielding one entry per CDR3 protein. The data hold approximately 1,000,000 distinct CDR3 sequences, with around 30% observed a single time. This CDR3 region has 14 residues. With 1 base removed from V and 7 bases from J, the gap between germline ends came to 14 bases. Germline-derived CDR1 and CDR2 are KGHSH and LQKENI. The clonotype was recovered from a boy less than two years old who had a stem cell transplant for SCID, so the T cells may come from the graft donor. Material: PBMCs, mostly from graft donor cells, obtained 360 days after TCRalphabeta/CD19-depleted stem cell transplant. The genes are TRBV18 and TRBJ2-7; D call uncertain. CDR3 coding DNA: TGTGCCAGCTCACCACAGACAAACTTGGGGGAGCAGTACTTC. Encoded protein: CASSPQTNLGEQYF.